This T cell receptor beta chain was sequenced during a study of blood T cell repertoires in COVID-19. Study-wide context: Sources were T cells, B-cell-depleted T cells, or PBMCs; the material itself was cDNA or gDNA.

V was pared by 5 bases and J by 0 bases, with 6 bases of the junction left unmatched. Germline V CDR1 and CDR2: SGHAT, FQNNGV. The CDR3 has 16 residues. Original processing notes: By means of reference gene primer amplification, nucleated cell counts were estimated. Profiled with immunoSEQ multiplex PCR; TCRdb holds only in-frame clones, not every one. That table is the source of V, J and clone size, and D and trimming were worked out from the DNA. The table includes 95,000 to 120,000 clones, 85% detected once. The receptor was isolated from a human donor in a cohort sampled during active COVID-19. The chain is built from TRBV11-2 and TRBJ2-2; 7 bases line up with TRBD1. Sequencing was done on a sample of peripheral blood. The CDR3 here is CASSKRQGSNTGELFF. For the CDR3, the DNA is TGTGCCAGCAGCAAACGACAGGGCTCGAACACCGGGGAGCTGTTTTTT.